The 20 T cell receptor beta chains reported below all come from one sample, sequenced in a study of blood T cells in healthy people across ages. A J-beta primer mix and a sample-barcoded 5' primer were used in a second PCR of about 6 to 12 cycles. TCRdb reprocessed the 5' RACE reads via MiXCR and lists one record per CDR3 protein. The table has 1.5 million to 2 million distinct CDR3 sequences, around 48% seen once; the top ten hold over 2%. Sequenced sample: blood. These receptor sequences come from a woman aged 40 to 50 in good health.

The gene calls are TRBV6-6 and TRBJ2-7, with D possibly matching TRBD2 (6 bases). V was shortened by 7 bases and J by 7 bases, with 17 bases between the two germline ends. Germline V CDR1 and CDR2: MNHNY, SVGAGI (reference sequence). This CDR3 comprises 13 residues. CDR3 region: CASTGGQGREQYF. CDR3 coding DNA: TGTGCCAGCACCGGGGGTCAGGGCCGAGAGCAGTACTTC.

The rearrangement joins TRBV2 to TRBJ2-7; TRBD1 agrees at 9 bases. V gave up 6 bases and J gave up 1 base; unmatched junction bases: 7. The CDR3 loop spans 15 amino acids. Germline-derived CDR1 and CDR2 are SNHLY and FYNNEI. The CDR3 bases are TGTGCCAGCAGCGGGGACAGGGAACTTTCCTACGAGCAGTACTTC. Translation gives CASSGDRELSYEQYF.

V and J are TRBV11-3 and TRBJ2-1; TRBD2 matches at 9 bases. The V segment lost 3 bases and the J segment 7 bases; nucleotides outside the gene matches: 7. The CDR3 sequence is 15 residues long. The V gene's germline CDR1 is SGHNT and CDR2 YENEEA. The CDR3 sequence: CASSFGTSSLNEQFF. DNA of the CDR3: TGTGCCAGCAGCTTCGGGACTAGCTCTCTGAATGAGCAGTTCTTC.

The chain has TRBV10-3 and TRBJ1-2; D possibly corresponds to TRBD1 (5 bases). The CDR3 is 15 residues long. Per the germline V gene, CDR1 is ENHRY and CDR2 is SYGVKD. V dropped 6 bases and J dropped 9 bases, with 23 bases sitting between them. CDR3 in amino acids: CAIRPTSSGGESYTF. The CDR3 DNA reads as TGTGCCATCAGGCCCACGAGTTCGGGGGGGGAGAGCTACACCTTC.

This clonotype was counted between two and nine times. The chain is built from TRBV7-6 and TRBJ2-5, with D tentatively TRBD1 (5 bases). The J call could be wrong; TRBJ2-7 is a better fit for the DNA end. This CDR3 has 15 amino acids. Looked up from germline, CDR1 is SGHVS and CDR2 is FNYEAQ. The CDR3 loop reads CASSSNQGRSYEQYF. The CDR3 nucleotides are TGTGCCAGCAGCTCCAATCAGGGTCGGAGCTACGAGCAGTACTTC.

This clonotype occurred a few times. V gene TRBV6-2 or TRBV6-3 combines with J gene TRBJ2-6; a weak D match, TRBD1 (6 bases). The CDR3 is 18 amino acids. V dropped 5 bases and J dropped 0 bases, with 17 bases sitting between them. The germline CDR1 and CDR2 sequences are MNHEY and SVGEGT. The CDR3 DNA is TGTGCCAGCAGTAGGACAGTCACCTCGTTCTCTGGGGCCAACGTCCTGACTTTC. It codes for CASSRTVTSFSGANVLTF.

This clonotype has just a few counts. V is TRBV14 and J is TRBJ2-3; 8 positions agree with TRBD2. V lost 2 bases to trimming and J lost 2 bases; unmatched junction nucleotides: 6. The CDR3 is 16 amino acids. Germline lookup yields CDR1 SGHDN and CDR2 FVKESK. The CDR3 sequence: CASSQQSGGITDTQYF. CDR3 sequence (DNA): TGTGCCAGCAGCCAACAGTCGGGGGGGATCACAGATACGCAGTATTTT. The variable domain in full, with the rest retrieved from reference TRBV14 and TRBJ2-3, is EAGVTQFPSHSVIEKGQTVTLRCDPISGHDNLYWYRRVMGKEIKFLLHFVKESKQDESGMPNNRFLAERTGGTYSTLKVQPAELEDSGVYFCASSQQSGGITDTQYFGPGTRLTVL.

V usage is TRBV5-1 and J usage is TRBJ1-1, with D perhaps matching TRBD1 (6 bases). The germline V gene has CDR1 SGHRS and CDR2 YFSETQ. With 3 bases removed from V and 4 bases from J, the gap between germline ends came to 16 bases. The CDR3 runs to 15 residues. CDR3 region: CASSSAGDSVTEAFF. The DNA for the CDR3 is TGCGCCAGCAGCTCGGCAGGGGATTCGGTCACTGAAGCTTTCTTT.

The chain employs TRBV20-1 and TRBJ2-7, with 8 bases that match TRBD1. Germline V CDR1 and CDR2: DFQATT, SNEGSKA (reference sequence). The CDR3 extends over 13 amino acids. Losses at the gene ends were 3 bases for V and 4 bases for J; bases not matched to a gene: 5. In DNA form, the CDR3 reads TGCAGTGCTAGCCTGGACAGGGCGTACGAGCAGTACTTC. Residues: CSASLDRAYEQYF.

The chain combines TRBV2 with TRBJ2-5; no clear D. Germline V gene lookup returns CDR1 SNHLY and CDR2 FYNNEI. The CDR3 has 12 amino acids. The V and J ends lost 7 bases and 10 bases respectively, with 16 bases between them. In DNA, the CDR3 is TGTGCCAGCACCAACCCCATCCATGACCAGTACTTC. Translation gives CASTNPIHDQYF.

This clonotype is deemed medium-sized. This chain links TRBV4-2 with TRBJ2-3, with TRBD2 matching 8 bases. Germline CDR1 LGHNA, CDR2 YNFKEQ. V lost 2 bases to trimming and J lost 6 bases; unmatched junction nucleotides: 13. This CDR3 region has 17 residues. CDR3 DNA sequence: TGTGCCAGCAGCCAATGGGGCGGGGGGCCGATCGGTGATACGCAGTATTTT. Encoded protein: CASSQWGGGPIGDTQYF.

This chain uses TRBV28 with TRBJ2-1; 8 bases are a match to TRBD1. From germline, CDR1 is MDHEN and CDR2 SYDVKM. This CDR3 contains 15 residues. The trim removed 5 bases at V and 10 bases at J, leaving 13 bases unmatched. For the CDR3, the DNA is TGTGCCAGCAGTCGGGGACAGGATCCTCCCTACGAGCAGTTCTTC. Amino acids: CASSRGQDPPYEQFF.

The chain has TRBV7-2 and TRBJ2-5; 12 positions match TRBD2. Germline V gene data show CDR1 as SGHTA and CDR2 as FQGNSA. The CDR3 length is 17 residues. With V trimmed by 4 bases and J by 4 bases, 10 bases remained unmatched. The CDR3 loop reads CASSSDLAGGLLETQYF. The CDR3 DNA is TGTGCCAGCAGCTCGGATCTAGCGGGGGGGCTCCTAGAGACCCAGTACTTC.

The CDR3 loop reads CASSQEMLGQLFF. The CDR3 DNA reads TGCGCCAGCAGCCAAGAGATGCTGGGACAGCTGTTTTTT. The chain has TRBV4-3 and TRBJ1-4; 7 bases are a match to TRBD1. Per the germline V gene, CDR1 is LGHNA and CDR2 is YSLEER. V dropped 0 bases and J dropped 14; count of bases not matched to a gene: 6. CDR3 length: 13 amino acids.

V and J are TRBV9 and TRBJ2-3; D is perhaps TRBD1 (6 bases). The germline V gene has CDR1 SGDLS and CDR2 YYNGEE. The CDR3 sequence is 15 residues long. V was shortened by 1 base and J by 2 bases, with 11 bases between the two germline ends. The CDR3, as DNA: TGTGCCAGCAGCGTATCAGGGGCAATCACAGATACGCAGTATTTT. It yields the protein CASSVSGAITDTQYF. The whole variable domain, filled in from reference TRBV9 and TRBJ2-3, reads DSGVTQTPKHLITATGQRVTLRCSPRSGDLSVYWYQQSLDQGLQFLIQYYNGEERAKGNILERFSAQQFPDLHSELNLSSLELGDSALYFCASSVSGAITDTQYFGPGTRLTVL.

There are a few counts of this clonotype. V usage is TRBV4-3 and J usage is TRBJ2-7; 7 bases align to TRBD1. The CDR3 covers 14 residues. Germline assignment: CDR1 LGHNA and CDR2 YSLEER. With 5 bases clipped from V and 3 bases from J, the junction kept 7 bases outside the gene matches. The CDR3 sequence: CASSEGTESYEQYF. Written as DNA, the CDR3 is TGCGCCAGCAGCGAGGGGACAGAAAGCTACGAGCAGTACTTC.

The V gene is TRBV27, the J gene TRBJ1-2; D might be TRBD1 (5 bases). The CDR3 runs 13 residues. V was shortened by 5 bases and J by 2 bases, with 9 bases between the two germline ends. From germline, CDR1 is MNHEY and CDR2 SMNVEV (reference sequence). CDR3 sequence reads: CASSDSINYGYTF. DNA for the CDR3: TGTGCCAGCAGTGACAGCATAAACTATGGCTACACCTTC.

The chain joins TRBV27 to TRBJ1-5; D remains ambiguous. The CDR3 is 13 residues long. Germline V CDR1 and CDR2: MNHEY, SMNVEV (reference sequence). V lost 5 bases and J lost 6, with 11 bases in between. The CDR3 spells CASSPGPGQPQHF. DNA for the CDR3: TGTGCCAGCAGTCCCGGGCCCGGTCAGCCCCAGCATTTT.

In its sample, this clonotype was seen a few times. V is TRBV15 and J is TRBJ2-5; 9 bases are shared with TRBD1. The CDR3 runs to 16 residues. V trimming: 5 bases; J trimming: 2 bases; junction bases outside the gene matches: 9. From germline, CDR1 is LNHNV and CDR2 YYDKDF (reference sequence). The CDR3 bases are TGTGCCACCAGCCGACATGGGACAGGGAAACAAGAGACCCAGTACTTC. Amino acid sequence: CATSRHGTGKQETQYF.

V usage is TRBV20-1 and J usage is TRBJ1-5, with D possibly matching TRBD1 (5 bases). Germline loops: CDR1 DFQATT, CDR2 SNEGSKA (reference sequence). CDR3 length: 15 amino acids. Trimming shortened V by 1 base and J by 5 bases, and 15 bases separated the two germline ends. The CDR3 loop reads CSARAPREGYQPQHF. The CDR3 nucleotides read TGCAGTGCTAGAGCACCCAGGGAGGGCTATCAGCCCCAGCATTTT.